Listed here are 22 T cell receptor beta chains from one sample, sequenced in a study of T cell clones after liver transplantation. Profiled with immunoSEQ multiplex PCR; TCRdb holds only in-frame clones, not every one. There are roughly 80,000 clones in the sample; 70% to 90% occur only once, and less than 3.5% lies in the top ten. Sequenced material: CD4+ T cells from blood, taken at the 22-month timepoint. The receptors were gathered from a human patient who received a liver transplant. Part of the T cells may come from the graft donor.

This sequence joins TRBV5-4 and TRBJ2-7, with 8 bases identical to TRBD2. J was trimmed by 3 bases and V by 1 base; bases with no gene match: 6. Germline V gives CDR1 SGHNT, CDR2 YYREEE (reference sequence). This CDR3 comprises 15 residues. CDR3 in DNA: TGTGCCAGCAGCTTGAGTAGCGGGATTGGCTACGAGCAGTACTTC. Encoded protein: CASSLSSGIGYEQYF.

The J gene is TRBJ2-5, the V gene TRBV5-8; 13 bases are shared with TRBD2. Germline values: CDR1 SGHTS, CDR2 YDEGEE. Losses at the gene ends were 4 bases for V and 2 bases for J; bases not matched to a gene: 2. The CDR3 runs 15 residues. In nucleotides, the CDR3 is TGTGCCAGCAGCCGACTAGCGGGGGGACAAGAGACCCAGTACTTC. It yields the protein CASSRLAGGQETQYF. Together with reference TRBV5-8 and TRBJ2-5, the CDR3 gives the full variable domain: EAGVTQSPTHLIKTRGQQATLRCSPISGHTSVYWYQQALGLGLQFLLWYDEGEERNRGNFPPRFSGRQFPNYSSELNVNALELEDSALYLCASSRLAGGQETQYFGPGTRLLVL.

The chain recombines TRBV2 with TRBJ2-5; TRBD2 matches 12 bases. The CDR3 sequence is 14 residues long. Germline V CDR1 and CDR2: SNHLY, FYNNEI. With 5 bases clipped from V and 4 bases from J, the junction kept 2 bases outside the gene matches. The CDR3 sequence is CASSKTSGGETQYF. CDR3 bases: TGTGCCAGCAGTAAGACTAGCGGGGGAGAGACCCAGTACTTC. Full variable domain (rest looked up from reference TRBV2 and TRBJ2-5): EPEVTQTPSHQVTQMGQEVILRCVPISNHLYFYWYRQILGQKVEFLVSFYNNEISEKSEIFDDQFSVERPDGSNFTLKIRSTKLEDSAMYFCASSKTSGGETQYFGPGTRLLVL.

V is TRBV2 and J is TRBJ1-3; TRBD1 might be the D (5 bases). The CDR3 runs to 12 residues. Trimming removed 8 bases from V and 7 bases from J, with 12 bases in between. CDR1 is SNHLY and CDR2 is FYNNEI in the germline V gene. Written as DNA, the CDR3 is TGTGCCAGCGGGGGTTTCGGGAACACCATATATTTT. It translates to CASGGFGNTIYF.

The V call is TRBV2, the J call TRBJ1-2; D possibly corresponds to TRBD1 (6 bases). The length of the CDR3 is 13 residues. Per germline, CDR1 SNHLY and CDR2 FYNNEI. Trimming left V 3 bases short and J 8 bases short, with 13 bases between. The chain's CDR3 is CASSDPGDWGYTF. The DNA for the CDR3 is TGTGCCAGCAGTGACCCAGGGGACTGGGGCTACACCTTC.

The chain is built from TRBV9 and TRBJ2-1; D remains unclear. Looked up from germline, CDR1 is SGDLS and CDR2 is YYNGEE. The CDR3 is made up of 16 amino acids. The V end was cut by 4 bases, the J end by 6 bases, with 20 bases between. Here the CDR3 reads CASSRLTPRSINEQFF. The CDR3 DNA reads TGTGCCAGCAGCCGTTTGACTCCCCGCAGCATCAATGAGCAGTTCTTC.

CDR3 sequence reads: CASSVDPGTGYEKLFF. The CDR3 bases are TGTGCCAGCAGCGTAGATCCCGGGACAGGGTATGAAAAACTGTTTTTT. The chain carries TRBV9 and TRBJ1-4; 9 bases are shared with TRBD1. Germline CDR1 SGDLS, CDR2 YYNGEE. The trim removed 0 bases at V and 6 bases at J, leaving 6 bases unmatched. CDR3 size: 16 residues.

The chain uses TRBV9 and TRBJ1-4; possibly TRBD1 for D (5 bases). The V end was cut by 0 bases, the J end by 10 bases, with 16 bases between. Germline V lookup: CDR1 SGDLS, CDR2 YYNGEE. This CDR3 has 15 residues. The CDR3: CASSVVGTGPVKLFF. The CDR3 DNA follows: TGTGCCAGCAGCGTAGTGGGGACCGGCCCAGTAAAACTGTTTTTT.

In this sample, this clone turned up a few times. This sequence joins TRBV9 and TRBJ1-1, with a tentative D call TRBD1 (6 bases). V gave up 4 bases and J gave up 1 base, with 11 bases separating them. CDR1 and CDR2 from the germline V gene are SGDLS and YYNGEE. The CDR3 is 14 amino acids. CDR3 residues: CASSPRTENTEAFF. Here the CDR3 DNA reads TGTGCCAGCAGCCCACGGACAGAGAACACTGAAGCTTTCTTT.

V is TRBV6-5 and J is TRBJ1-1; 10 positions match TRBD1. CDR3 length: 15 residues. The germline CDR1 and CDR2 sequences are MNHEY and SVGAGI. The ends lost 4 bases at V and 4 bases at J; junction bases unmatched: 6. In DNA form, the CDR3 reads TGTGCCAGCAGTTCCCCGACAGGGGGCAGCACTGAAGCTTTCTTT. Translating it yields CASSSPTGGSTEAFF.

CDR3 residues: CASSSPGSNRETQYF. CDR3 sequence (DNA): TGTGCCAGCAGCTCCCCTGGGAGTAACCGGGAGACCCAGTACTTC. V is TRBV7-2 and J is TRBJ2-5; possible D gene TRBD2, 5 bases. Per the germline V gene, CDR1 is SGHTA and CDR2 is FQGNSA. CDR3 length equals 15 residues. V was trimmed by 4 bases and J by 5 bases, leaving 17 bases between them.

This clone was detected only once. CDR3 sequence: CASSLLAGSDTQYF. The CDR3 region has the DNA TGTGCCAGCAGTTTGTTAGCGGGATCAGATACGCAGTATTTT. The chain links TRBV28 to TRBJ2-3; 8 bases align to TRBD2. After removal of 3 bases from V and 4 bases from J, the junction contained 3 bases not matched to a gene. This CDR3 is built from 14 residues. Germline loops: CDR1 MDHEN, CDR2 SYDVKM.

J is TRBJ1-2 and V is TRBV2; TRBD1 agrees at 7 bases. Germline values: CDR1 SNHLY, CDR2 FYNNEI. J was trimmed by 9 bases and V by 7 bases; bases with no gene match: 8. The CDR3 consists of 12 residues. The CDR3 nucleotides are TGTGCCAGCACCCTCAGACAGGGTAGCTACACCTTC. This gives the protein CASTLRQGSYTF.

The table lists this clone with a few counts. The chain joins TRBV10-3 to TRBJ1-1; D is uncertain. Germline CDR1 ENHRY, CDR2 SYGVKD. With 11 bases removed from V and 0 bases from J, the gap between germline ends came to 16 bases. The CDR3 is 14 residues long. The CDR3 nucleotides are TGTGCCTCCAGTAGCATAAGAATGAACACTGAAGCTTTCTTT. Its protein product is CASSSIRMNTEAFF.

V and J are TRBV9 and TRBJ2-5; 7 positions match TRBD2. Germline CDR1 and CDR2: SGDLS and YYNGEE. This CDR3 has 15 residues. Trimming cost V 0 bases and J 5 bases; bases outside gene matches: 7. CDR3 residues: CASSVGPTSMETQYF. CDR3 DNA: TGTGCCAGCAGCGTAGGTCCGACTAGCATGGAGACCCAGTACTTC.

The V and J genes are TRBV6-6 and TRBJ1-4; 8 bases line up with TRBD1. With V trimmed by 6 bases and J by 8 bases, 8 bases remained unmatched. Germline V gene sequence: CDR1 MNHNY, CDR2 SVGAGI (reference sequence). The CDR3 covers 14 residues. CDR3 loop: CASRKQGEMEKLFF. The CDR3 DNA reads TGTGCCAGCAGAAAACAGGGGGAGATGGAAAAACTGTTTTTT.

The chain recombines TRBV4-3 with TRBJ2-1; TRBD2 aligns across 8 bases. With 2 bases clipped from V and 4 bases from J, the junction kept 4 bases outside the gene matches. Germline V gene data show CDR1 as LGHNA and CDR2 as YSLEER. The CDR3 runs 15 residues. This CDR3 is CASSQTGGLYNEQFF. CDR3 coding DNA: TGCGCCAGCAGCCAAACGGGGGGGCTTTACAATGAGCAGTTCTTC.

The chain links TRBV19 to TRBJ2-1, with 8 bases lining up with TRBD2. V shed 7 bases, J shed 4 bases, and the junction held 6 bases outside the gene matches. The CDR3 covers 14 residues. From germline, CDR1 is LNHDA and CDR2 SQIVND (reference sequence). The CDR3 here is CASKRIAGYNEQFF. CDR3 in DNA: TGTGCCAGTAAGAGGATAGCGGGGTACAATGAGCAGTTCTTC.

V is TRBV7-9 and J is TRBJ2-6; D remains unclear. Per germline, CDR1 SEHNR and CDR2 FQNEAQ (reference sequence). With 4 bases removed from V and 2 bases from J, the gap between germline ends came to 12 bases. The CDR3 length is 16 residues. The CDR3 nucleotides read TGTGCCAGCAGCTCCCTAACCACCGCTGGGGCCAACGTCCTGACTTTC. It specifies CASSSLTTAGANVLTF. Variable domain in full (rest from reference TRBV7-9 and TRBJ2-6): DTGVSQNPRHKITKRGQNVTFRCDPISEHNRLYWYRQTLGQGPEFLTYFQNEAQLEKSRLLSDRFSAERPKGSFSTLEIQRTEQGDSAMYLCASSSLTTAGANVLTFGAGSRLTVL.

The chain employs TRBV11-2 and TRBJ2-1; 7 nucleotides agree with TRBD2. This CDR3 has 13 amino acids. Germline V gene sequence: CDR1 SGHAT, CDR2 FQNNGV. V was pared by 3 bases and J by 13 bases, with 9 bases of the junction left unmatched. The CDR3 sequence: CASSLGTSDTQFF. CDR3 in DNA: TGTGCCAGCAGCTTGGGAACTAGCGATACACAGTTCTTC.

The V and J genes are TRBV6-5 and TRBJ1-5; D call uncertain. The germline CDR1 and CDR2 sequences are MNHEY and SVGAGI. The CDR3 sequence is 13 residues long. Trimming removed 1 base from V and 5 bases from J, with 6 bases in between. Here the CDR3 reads CASSYYRDQPQHF. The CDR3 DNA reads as TGTGCCAGCAGTTACTACAGAGATCAGCCCCAGCATTTT.

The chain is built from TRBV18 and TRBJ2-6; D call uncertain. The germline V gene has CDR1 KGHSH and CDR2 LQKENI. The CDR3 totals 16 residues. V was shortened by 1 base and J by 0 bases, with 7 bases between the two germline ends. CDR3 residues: CASSPQMGSGANVLTF. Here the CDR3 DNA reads TGTGCCAGCTCACCACAAATGGGCTCTGGGGCCAACGTCCTGACTTTC.